The following is a T cell receptor (beta chain) sequence with its context. The source of the sample is a study of blood T cell repertoires in COVID-19. Background on the study: Samples representing acute and convalescent COVID-19 were sourced from the United States, Italy and Spain. From T cells, B-cell-depleted T cells, or PBMCs came the material, which was cDNA or gDNA.

As processed by the authors: Scientists estimated how many nucleated cells there were by amplifying reference gene primers. Profiled with immunoSEQ multiplex PCR; TCRdb holds only in-frame clones, not every one. V, J and clone size derive from that table, while D and trimming were established from the DNA sequence. The repertoire includes roughly 81,000 clones, roughly 91% of them detected once, and 1.9% sits in the top ten. Germline V gene data show CDR1 as MNHEY and CDR2 as SVGEGT. This CDR3 spans 15 amino acids. J was trimmed by 1 base and V by 4 bases; bases with no gene match: 6. V gene TRBV6-2 or TRBV6-3 combines with J gene TRBJ2-5; 7 bases are a match to TRBD2. This TCR derives from a woman between 50 and 59 years old in a cohort sampled during active COVID-19. The sequenced sample was peripheral blood. CDR3 region: CASSWRGRAQETQYF. The DNA of the CDR3 is TGTGCCAGCAGTTGGCGGGGGAGAGCCCAAGAGACCCAGTACTTC.